The T cell receptor (beta chain) described here comes from a study of blood T cell repertoires in COVID-19. CDR1 and CDR2 (germline): SQVTM, ANQGSEA. CDR3 size: 13 residues. The V segment lost 6 bases and the J segment 5 bases; nucleotides outside the gene matches: 9. The repertoire was sequenced with immunoSEQ multiplex PCR; TCRdb's copy has only in-frame clones and lacks some. The repertoire holds 350,000 to 450,000 clones, with approximately 88% as singletons. The material sequenced was peripheral blood. The chain combines TRBV29-1 with TRBJ1-1, with 7 bases aligning to TRBD1. This TCR was recovered from a man aged 40-55 years with acute or convalescent COVID-19. CDR3 amino acids: CSVEEPQGTEAFF. The CDR3 DNA reads TGCAGCGTGGAGGAACCACAGGGGACTGAAGCTTTCTTT.